This T cell receptor (beta chain) was identified in a study of PD-L1 blockade in urothelial cancer. Across the study: The year 2014 saw patients start atezolizumab, 1,200 mg intravenously every 3 weeks. Of some 29 patients, around 25 were males with bladder-origin urothelial cancer. Blood was analyzed 3 weeks (second dose) and 6 weeks after treatment start. Counts from blood samples showed a median of 141,255 T cells.

Time point: pretreatment peripheral blood. Trimming took 3 bases from V and 1 from J, leaving 5 bases between them. CDR1 and CDR2 from the germline V gene are SQVTM and ANQGSEA. The CDR3 is 12 amino acids. Libraries were prepared by immunoSEQ multiplex PCR; TCRdb keeps only in-frame clonotypes and omits some of them. There are just under 40,000 clones in the sample; roughly 92% occur only once, and around 11% lies in the top ten. The TCR was taken from a woman aged 60-75 years with urothelial cancer. The source material was PBMCs, sampled around atezolizumab (anti-PD-L1) treatment. The V and J genes are TRBV29-1 and TRBJ2-3, with TRBD1 as a possible D gene (5 bases). This chain's CDR3 is CSVDRGTDTQYF. In nucleotides, the CDR3 is TGCAGCGTTGACAGGGGCACAGATACGCAGTATTTT.